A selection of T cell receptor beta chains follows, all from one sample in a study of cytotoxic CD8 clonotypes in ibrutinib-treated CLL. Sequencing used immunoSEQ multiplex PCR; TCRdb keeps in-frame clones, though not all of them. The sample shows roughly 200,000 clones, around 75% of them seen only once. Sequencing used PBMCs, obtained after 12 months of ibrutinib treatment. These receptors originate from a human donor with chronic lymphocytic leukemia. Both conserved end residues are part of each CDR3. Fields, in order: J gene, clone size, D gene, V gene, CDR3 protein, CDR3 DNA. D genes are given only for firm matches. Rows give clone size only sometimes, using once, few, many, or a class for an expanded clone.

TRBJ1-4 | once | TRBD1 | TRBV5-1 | CASSLPDRGRRANEKLFF | TGCGCCAGCAGCTTGCCCGACAGGGGGCGGAGAGCTAATGAAAAACTGTTTTTT
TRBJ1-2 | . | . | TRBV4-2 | CASSQGGMEAYGYTF | TGTGCCAGCAGCCAAGGGGGGATGGAGGCCTATGGCTACACCTTC
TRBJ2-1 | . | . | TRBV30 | CAWRKGPGEQFF | TGTGCCTGGAGAAAGGGGCCTGGTGAGCAGTTCTTC
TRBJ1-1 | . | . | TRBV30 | CAWSVLDRNTEAFF | TGTGCCTGGAGTGTATTGGACAGGAACACTGAAGCTTTCTTT
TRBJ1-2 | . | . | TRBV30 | CASKERTVNYGYTF | TGTGCCTCAAAGGAAAGGACGGTTAACTATGGCTACACCTTC
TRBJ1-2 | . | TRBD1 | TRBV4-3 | CASSIEPGRGLYGYTF | TGCGCCAGCAGCATCGAACCAGGCAGGGGGCTCTATGGCTACACCTTC
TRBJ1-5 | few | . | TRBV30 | CAWSVTGTQPQHF | TGTGCCTGGAGTGTAACCGGGACACAGCCCCAGCATTTT
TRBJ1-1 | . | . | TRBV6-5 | CASSYISGSNTEAFF | TGTGCCAGCAGTTACATATCGGGCTCGAACACTGAAGCTTTCTTT
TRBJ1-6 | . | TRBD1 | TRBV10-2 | CASRGQGEGSPLHF | TGCGCCAGCAGGGGACAGGGAGAGGGATCACCCCTCCACTTT
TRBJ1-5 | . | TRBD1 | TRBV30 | CAWSSGGIQPQHF | TGTGCCTGGAGTTCAGGGGGCATTCAGCCCCAGCATTTT
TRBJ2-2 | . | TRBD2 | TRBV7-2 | CASSLSGGSTGELFF | TGTGCCAGCAGCTTATCCGGCGGGAGCACCGGGGAGCTGTTTTTT
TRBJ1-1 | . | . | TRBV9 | CASSVRRVGDTEAFF | TGTGCCAGCAGCGTACGCAGGGTTGGGGACACTGAAGCTTTCTTT
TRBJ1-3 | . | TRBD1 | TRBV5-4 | CASSRGTASGNTIYF | TGTGCCAGCAGCCGCGGGACAGCCTCTGGAAACACCATATATTTT
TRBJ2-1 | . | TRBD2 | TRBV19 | CASSIRAGASYNEQFF | TGTGCCAGTAGTATACGAGCGGGGGCGAGCTACAATGAGCAGTTCTTC
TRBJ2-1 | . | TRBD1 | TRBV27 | CASSLKQGGLGVFF | TGTGCCAGCAGTTTAAAACAAGGGGGCTTGGGGGTGTTCTTC
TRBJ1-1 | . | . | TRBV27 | CASRVTTRTEAFF | TGTGCCAGCAGAGTCACCACGAGGACTGAAGCTTTCTTT
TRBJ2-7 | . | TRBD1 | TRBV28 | CASSIQGAQQYF | TGTGCCAGCAGCATTCAGGGGGCCCAGCAGTACTTC
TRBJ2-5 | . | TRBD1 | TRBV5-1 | CASSRVTGGYQETQYF | TGCGCCAGCAGTCGGGTAACAGGGGGGTACCAAGAGACCCAGTACTTC
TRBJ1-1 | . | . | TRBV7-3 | CASSLTVLGLNTEAFF | TGTGCCAGCAGCTTAACGGTCCTGGGCTTGAACACTGAAGCTTTCTTT
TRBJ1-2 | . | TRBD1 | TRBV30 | CAWAGQKDYGYTF | TGTGCCTGGGCGGGACAGAAAGACTATGGCTACACCTTC
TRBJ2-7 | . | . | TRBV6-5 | CASSYTQGTYEQYF | TGTGCCAGCAGTTACACCCAGGGTACCTACGAGCAGTACTTC
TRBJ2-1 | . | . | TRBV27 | CASSLGGYNEQFF | TGTGCCAGCAGCCTAGGGGGTTACAATGAGCAGTTCTTC
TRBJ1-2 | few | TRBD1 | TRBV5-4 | CASSNKYRGEYGYTF | TGTGCCAGCAGCAATAAATACAGGGGGGAATATGGCTACACCTTC
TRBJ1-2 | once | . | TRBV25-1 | CASTNSSLGYTF | TGTGCCAGCACCAACAGCTCTTTAGGCTACACCTTC
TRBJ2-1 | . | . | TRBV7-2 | CASSSNWLSGEQFF | TGTGCCAGCAGCTCCAACTGGCTTTCCGGCGAGCAGTTCTTC
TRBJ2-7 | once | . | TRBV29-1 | CSVSWTVSSYEQYF | TGCAGCGTTTCCTGGACAGTGTCCTCCTACGAGCAGTACTTC
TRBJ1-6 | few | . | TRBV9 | CASSVGRGSSYNSPLHF | TGTGCCAGCAGCGTAGGTAGGGGGAGCTCCTATAATTCACCCCTCCACTTT
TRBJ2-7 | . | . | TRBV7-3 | CASTQGGTTHYEQYF | TGTGCCAGCACCCAGGGTGGGACGACCCACTACGAGCAGTACTTC
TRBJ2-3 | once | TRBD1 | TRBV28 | CASLFRGNLGDTQYF | TGTGCCAGCCTATTCAGGGGGAATCTAGGAGATACGCAGTATTTT
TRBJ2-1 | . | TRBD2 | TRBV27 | CASRSSGRPNEQFF | TGTGCCAGCAGGTCCAGCGGGAGGCCCAATGAGCAGTTCTTC
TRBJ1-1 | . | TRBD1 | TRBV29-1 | CSVKQGENTEAFF | TGCAGCGTGAAACAGGGGGAGAACACTGAAGCTTTCTTT
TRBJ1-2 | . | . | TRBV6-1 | CASSEVRQVYGYTF | TGTGCCAGCAGTGAAGTACGACAGGTCTATGGCTACACCTTC
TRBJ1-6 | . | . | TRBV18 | CASSPGPGNSPLHF | TGTGCCAGCTCACCTGGTCCTGGGAATTCACCCCTCCACTTT
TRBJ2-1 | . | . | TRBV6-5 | CASNPYRGNNEQFF | TGTGCCAGCAACCCCTATAGGGGTAACAATGAGCAGTTCTTC
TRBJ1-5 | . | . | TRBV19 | CASGDVRRPQHF | TGTGCCAGTGGGGACGTCCGGAGGCCCCAGCATTTT
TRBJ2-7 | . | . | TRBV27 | CASSVRASYEQYF | TGTGCCAGCAGCGTTCGGGCTTCCTACGAGCAGTACTTC
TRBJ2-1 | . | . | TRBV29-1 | CSVEYRFNEQFF | TGCAGCGTTGAATACAGGTTTAATGAGCAGTTCTTC
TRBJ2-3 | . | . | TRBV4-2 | CASSQDPGRGLNTQYF | TGTGCCAGCAGCCAAGATCCGGGCCGGGGGCTGAATACGCAGTATTTT
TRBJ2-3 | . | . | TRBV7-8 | CASSYVPTDTQYF | TGTGCCAGCAGCTACGTACCTACAGATACGCAGTATTTT